This T cell receptor beta chain was sequenced during a study of technical replicates of blood from a few donors. The data were produced by immunoSEQ multiplex PCR, yet TCRdb's version contains in-frame clones alone and is incomplete. The data contain under 95,000 clones, about 93% of them singletons. CDR1 and CDR2 (germline): MNHNS, SASEGT. V dropped 5 bases and J dropped 2; count of bases not matched to a gene: 8. CDR3 length: 15 amino acids. The V gene is TRBV6-1, the J gene TRBJ1-1, with TRBD1 identical over 7 bases. The sequence derives from a human donor in good health. The sample comprised T cells isolated from PBMCs. In nucleotides, the CDR3 is TGTGCCAGCAGTCGACAGGGCTCCCTAAACACTGAAGCTTTCTTT. This translates into CASSRQGSLNTEAFF.